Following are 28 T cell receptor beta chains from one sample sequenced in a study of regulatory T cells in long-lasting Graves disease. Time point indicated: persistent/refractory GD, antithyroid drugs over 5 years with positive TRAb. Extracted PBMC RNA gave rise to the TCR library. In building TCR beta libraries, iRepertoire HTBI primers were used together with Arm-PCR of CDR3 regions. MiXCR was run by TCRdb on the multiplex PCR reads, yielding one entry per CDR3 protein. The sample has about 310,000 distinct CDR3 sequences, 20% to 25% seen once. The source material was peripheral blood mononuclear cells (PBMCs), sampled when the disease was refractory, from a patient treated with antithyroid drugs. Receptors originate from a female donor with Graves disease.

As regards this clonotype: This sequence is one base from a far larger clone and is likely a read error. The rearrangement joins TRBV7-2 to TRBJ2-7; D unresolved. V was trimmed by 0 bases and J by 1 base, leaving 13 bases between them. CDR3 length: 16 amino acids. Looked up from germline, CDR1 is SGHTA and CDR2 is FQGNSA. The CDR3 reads CASSLAAPVFSYEQYF. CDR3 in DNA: TGTGCCAGCAGCTTAGCAGCGCCAGTCTTTTCCTACGAGCAGTACTTC.

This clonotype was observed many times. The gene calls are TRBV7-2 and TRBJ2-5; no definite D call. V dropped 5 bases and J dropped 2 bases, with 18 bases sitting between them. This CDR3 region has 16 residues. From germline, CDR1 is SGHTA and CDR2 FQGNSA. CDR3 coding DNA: TGTGCCAGCAGCCCCCTGGAAGGGTTACTGCAAGAGACCCAGTACTTC. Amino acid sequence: CASSPLEGLLQETQYF.

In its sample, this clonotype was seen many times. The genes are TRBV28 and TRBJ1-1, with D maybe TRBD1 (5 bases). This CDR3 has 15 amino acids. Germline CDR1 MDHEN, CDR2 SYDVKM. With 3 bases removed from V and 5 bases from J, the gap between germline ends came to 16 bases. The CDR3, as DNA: TGTGCCAGCAGTTTCGGGGGGTTAGGAACGACTGAAGCTTTCTTT. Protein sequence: CASSFGGLGTTEAFF.

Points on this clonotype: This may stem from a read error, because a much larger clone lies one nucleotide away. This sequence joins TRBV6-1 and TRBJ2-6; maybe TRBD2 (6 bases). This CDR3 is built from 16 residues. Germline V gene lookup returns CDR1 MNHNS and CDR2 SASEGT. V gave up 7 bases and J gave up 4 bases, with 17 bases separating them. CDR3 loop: CASTLRRAAGANVLTF. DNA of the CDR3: TGTGCCAGCACCCTCCGGAGGGCGGCCGGGGCCAACGTCCTGACTTTC.

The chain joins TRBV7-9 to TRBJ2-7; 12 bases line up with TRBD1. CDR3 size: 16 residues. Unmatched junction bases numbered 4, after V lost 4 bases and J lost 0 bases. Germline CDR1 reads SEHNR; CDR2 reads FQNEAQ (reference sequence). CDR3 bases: TGTGCCAGCAGCTCCGGGACAGGGGGCTCCTCCTACGAGCAGTACTTC. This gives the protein CASSSGTGGSSYEQYF. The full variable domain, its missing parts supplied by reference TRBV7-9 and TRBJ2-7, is DTGVSQNPRHKITKRGQNVTFRCDPISEHNRLYWYRQTLGQGPEFLTYFQNEAQLEKSRLLSDRFSAERPKGSFSTLEIQRTEQGDSAMYLCASSSGTGGSSYEQYFGPGTRLTVT.

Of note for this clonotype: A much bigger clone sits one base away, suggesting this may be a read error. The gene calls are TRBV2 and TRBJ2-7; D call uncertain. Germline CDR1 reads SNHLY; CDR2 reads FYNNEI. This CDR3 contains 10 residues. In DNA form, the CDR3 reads TGTGCCAGCAGTGTTCGCGAGCGGTACTTC. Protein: CASSVRERYF.

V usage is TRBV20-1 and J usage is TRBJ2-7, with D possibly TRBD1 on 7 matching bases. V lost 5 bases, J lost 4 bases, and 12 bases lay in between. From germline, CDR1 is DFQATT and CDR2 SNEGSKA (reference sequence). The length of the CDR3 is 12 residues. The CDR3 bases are TGCAGTGCTCTACAGGGGAGGTACGAGCAGTACTTC. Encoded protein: CSALQGRYEQYF.

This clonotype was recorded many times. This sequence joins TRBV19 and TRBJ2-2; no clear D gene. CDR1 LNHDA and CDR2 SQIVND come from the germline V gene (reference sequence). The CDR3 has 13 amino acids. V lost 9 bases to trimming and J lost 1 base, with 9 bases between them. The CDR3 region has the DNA TGTGCCAGCAGTTCCCAGAACACCGGGGAGCTGTTTTTT. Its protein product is CASSSQNTGELFF. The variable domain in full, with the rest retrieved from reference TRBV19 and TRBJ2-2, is DGGITQSPKYLFRKEGQNVTLSCEQNLNHDAMYWYRQDPGQGLRLIYYSQIVNDFQKGDIAEGYSVSREKKESFPLTVTSAQKNPTAFYLCASSSQNTGELFFGEGSRLTVL.

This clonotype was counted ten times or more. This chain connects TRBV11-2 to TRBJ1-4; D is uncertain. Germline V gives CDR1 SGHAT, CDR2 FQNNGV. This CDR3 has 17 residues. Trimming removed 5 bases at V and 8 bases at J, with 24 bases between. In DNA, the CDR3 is TGTGCCAGCAGCGGAGGATTCTCTTGGGCCCTAGGGGAAAAACTGTTTTTT. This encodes CASSGGFSWALGEKLFF.

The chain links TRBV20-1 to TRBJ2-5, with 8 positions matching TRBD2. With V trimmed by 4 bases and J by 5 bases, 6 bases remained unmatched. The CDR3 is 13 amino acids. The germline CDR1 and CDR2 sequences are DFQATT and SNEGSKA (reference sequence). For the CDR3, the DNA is TGCAGTGCTAAGGGACTAGTGGTGGAGACCCAGTACTTC. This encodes CSAKGLVVETQYF.

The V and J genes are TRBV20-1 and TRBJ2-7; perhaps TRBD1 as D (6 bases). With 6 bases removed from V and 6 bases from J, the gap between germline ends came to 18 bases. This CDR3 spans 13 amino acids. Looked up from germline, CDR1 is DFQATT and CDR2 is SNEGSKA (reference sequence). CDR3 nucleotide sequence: TGCAGTGCCGAGGGGGTCTCTGCGCGCGAGCAGTACTTC. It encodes CSAEGVSAREQYF.

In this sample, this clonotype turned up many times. In DNA, the CDR3 is TGCAGTGCTGGACTAGCGGGAGGTCTTGAGACCCAGTACTTC. This sequence encodes CSAGLAGGLETQYF. The chain carries TRBV20-1 and TRBJ2-5; 14 positions agree with TRBD2. The CDR3 spans 14 residues. Per germline, CDR1 DFQATT and CDR2 SNEGSKA (reference sequence). The trim removed 5 bases at V and 5 bases at J, leaving 4 bases unmatched.

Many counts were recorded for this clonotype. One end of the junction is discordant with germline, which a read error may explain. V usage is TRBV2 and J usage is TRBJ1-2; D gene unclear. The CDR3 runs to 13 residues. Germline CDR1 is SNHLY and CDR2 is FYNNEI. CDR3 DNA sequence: TGTGCCAGCCTAATGGGCCGTGGGCTAGGATTCTTCTTC. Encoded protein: CASLMGRGLGFFF.

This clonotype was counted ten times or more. CDR3 in DNA: TGTGCCAGCTGCAAGTGGGTGGACGGGGAGCTGTTTTTT. This codes for CASCKWVDGELFF. This rearrangement joins TRBV12-3 or TRBV12-4 to TRBJ2-2; D is unclear. V was trimmed by 8 bases and J by 7 bases, leaving 14 bases between them. This CDR3 is 13 amino acids long.

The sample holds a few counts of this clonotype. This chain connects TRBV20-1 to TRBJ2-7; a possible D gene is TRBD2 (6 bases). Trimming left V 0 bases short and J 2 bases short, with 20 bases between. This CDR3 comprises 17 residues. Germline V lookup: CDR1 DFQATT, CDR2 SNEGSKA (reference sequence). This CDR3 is CSARDFREDVGTYEQYF. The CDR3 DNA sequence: TGCAGTGCTAGAGATTTCAGGGAGGACGTAGGGACCTACGAGCAGTACTTC.

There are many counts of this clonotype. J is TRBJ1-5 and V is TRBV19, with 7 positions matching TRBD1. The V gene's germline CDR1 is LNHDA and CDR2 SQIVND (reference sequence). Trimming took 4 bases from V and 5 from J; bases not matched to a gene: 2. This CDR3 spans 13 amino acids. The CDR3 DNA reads TGTGCCAGTAGTACCGGGACAGATCAGCCCCAGCATTTT. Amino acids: CASSTGTDQPQHF.

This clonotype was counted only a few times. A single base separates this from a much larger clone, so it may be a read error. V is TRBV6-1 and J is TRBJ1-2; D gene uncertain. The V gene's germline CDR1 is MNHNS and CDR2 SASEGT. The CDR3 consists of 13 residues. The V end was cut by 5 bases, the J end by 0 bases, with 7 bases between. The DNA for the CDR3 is TGTGCCAGCAGTTTATCAGCTAACTATGGCTACACCTTC. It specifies CASSLSANYGYTF.

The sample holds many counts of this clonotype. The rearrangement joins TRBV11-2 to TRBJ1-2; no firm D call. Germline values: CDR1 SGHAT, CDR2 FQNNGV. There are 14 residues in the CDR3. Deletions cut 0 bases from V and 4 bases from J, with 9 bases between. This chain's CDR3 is CASSLDPRSYGYTF. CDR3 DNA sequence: TGTGCCAGCAGCTTAGATCCGCGGAGCTATGGCTACACCTTC.

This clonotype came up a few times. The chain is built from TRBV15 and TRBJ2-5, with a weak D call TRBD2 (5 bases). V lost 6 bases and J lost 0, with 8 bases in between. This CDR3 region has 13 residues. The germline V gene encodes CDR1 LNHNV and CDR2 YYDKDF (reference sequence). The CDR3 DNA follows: TGTGCCACCAGTTTGAGGGACCAAGAGACCCAGTACTTC. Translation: CATSLRDQETQYF.

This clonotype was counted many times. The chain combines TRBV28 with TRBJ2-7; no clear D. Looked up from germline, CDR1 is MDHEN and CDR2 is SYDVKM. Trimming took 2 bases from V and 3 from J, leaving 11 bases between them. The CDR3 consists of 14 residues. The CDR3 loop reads CASSLQFTFYEQYF. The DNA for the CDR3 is TGTGCCAGCAGTTTACAGTTCACCTTCTACGAGCAGTACTTC. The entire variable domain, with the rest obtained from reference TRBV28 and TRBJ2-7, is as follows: DVKVTQSSRYLVKRTGEKVFLECVQDMDHENMFWYRQDPGLGLRLIYFSYDVKMKEKGDIPEGYSVSREKKERFSLILESASTNQTSMYLCASSLQFTFYEQYFGPGTRLTVT.

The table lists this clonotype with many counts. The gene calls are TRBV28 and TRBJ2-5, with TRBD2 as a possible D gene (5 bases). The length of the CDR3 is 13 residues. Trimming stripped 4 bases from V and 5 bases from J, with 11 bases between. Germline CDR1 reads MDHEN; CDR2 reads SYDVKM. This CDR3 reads CASSSREGETQYF. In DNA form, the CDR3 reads TGTGCCAGCAGTTCGAGGGAAGGGGAGACCCAGTACTTC.

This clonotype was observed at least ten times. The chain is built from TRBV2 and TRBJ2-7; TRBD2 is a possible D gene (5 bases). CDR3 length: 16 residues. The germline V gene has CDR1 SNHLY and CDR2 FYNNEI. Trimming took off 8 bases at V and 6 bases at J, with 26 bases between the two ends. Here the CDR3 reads CASGEAGGPGMSEQYF. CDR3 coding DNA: TGTGCCAGCGGAGAGGCGGGCGGGCCGGGAATGAGCGAGCAGTACTTC.

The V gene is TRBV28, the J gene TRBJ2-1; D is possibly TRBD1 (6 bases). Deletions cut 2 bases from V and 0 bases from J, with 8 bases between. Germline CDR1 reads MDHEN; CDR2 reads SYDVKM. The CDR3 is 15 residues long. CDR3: CASSLGGVSYNEQFF. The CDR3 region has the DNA TGTGCCAGCAGTTTAGGGGGCGTCTCCTACAATGAGCAGTTCTTC.

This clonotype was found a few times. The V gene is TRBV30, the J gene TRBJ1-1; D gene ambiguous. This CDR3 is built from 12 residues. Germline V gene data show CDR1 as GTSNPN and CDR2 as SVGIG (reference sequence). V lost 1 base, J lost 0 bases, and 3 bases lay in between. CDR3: CAWSAVNTEAFF. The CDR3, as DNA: TGTGCCTGGAGTGCAGTGAACACTGAAGCTTTCTTT.

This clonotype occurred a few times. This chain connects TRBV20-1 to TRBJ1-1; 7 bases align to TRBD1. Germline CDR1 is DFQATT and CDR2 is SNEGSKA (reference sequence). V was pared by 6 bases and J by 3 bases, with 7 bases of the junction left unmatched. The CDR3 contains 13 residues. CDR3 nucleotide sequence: TGCAGTGCCCCGGCAGGGGGGGACACTGAAGCTTTCTTT. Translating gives CSAPAGGDTEAFF.

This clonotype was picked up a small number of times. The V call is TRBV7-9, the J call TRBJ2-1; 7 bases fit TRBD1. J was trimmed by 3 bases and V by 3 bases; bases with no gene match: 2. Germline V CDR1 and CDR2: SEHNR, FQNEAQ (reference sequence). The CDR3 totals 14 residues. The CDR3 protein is CASSFRDSYNEQFF. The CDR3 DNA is TGTGCCAGCAGCTTCCGGGACAGCTACAATGAGCAGTTCTTC.

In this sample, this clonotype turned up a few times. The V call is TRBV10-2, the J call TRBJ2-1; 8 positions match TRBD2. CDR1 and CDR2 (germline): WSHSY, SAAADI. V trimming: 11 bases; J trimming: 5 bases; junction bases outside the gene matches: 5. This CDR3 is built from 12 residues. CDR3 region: CADGTSHNEQFF. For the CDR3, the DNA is TGCGCCGACGGGACTAGTCACAATGAGCAGTTCTTC.

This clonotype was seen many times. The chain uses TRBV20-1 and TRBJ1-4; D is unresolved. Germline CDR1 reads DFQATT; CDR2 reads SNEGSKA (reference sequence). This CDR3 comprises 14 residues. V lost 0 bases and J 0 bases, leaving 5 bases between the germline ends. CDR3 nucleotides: TGCAGTGCTAGAGAACGGACAACTAATGAAAAACTGTTTTTT. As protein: CSARERTTNEKLFF.